The 14 T cell receptor beta chains in this list originate from one sample, sequenced in a study of CD8+ T cells in alopecia areata. It was cDNA, reverse transcribed from extracted RNA, that served as the sequencing template. Assay used: immunoSEQ multiplex PCR; TCRdb lists only in-frame clones, some missing. The table includes about 150,000 clones, roughly 61% detected once. The material sequenced was CD4+ T cells sorted from blood, taken at week 0. All receptors come from a human donor with alopecia areata.

This clone was seen just once. The rearrangement links TRBV7-9 to TRBJ1-1; D gene unclear. Germline CDR1 is SEHNR and CDR2 is FQNEAQ (reference sequence). V was cut by 2 bases and J by 1 base, with 11 bases left in between. The CDR3 spans 15 residues. CDR3 nucleotides: TGTGCCAGCAGCTTAAGCCAGGTGCCGAACACTGAAGCTTTCTTT. This sequence encodes CASSLSQVPNTEAFF.

The gene calls are TRBV6-1 and TRBJ2-7, with D possibly being TRBD2 (5 bases). Germline V gene data show CDR1 as MNHNS and CDR2 as SASEGT. The V end was cut by 2 bases, the J end by 0 bases, with 11 bases between. The CDR3 is 15 residues long. The CDR3 loop reads CASSEPGLSSYEQYF. The CDR3 bases are TGTGCCAGCAGTGAACCTGGACTCTCCTCCTACGAGCAGTACTTC.

The rearrangement links TRBV7-8 to TRBJ2-5; D is unresolved. The V gene lost 1 base and the J gene lost 3 bases, with 6 bases spanning the gap. The CDR3 is made up of 13 amino acids. CDR1 and CDR2 from the germline V gene are SGHVS and FQNEAQ. CDR3 region: CASSLGPKETQYF. As DNA, the CDR3 is TGTGCCAGCAGCTTAGGACCCAAAGAGACCCAGTACTTC.

The genes are TRBV4-1 and TRBJ1-1; TRBD1 matches at 7 bases. The ends lost 5 bases at V and 1 base at J; junction bases unmatched: 4. The CDR3 loop spans 14 amino acids. Germline V gene lookup returns CDR1 MGHRA and CDR2 YSYEKL. The CDR3 region is CASSWGDRNTEAFF. The CDR3 nucleotides read TGCGCCAGCAGCTGGGGGGACAGGAACACTGAAGCTTTCTTT.

The rearrangement uses TRBV7-2 and TRBJ1-2; 7 bases fit TRBD1. The CDR3 spans 15 residues. Germline-derived CDR1 and CDR2 are SGHTA and FQGNSA. Trimming removed 0 bases from V and 2 bases from J; junction bases left unmatched: 3. CDR3 sequence: CASSLATGTNYGYTF. CDR3 in DNA: TGTGCCAGCAGCTTAGCGACAGGGACAAACTATGGCTACACCTTC. The entire variable domain, with the rest obtained from reference TRBV7-2 and TRBJ1-2, is as follows: GAGVSQSPSNKVTEKGKDVELRCDPISGHTALYWYRQSLGQGLEFLIYFQGNSAPDKSGLPSDRFSAERTGGSVSTLTIQRTQQEDSAVYLCASSLATGTNYGYTFGSGTRLTVV.

CDR3 DNA: TGCGCCAGCAGCTTGGGGGCAGGGGCTAGGAAGACCCAGTACTTC. Protein sequence: CASSLGAGARKTQYF. The J gene is TRBJ2-5, the V gene TRBV5-1; possible D gene TRBD1, 6 bases. Germline CDR1 and CDR2: SGHRS and YFSETQ. The CDR3 totals 15 residues. Trimming shortened V by 0 bases and J by 6 bases, and 15 bases separated the two germline ends.

The CDR3 coding sequence is TGCGCCAGCAGCTTGTCAGCGGGGGGCCTCCAAGAGACCCAGTACTTC. Translating it yields CASSLSAGGLQETQYF. This chain joins TRBV5-1 and TRBJ2-5; TRBD2 aligns across 9 bases. Germline CDR1 SGHRS, CDR2 YFSETQ. V was clipped by 1 base and J by 1 base; unmatched bases: 5. There are 16 residues in the CDR3. The complete variable domain, with remaining parts taken from reference TRBV5-1 and TRBJ2-5, reads KAGVTQTPRYLIKTRGQQVTLSCSPISGHRSVSWYQQTPGQGLQFLFEYFSETQRNKGNFPGRFSGRQFSNSRSEMNVSTLELGDSALYLCASSLSAGGLQETQYFGPGTRLLVL.

This clone was detected a few times. This rearrangement joins TRBV10-3 to TRBJ1-5, with D perhaps TRBD1 (6 bases). The CDR3 is 14 residues long. Per germline, CDR1 ENHRY and CDR2 SYGVKD. The ends were cut back, 4 bases at V and 7 bases at J, with 14 bases in the middle. CDR3: CAISALQGGQPQHF. CDR3 nucleotides: TGTGCCATCAGTGCCTTACAGGGAGGACAGCCCCAGCATTTT.

There are a few counts of this clone. The CDR3: CASSPTGGTGEQFF. The CDR3 region has the DNA TGTGCCAGCAGCCCTACTGGGGGAACGGGTGAGCAGTTCTTC. The J gene is TRBJ2-1, the V gene TRBV7-2, with D possibly called TRBD1 or TRBD2 (5 bases each). Trimming pared 5 bases from V and 9 bases from J, leaving 17 bases between. CDR3 length equals 14 residues. Per the germline V gene, CDR1 is SGHTA and CDR2 is FQGNSA.

This clone was counted only a few times. The V call is TRBV9, the J call TRBJ1-5; 10 nucleotides match TRBD1. This CDR3 has 15 residues. CDR1 and CDR2 (germline): SGDLS, YYNGEE. The ends lost 4 bases at V and 6 bases at J; junction bases unmatched: 7. CDR3 DNA sequence: TGTGCCAGCAGCTCGGGACAGGGGTCCGGTCAGCCCCAGCATTTT. This gives the protein CASSSGQGSGQPQHF.

The chain combines TRBV7-2 with TRBJ2-7, with 8 bases matching TRBD2. With 4 bases clipped from V and 3 bases from J, the junction kept 8 bases outside the gene matches. Germline lookup yields CDR1 SGHTA and CDR2 FQGNSA. CDR3 length: 15 amino acids. For the CDR3, the DNA is TGTGCCAGCAGCTCTCAGCGGGGGAGATACTACGAGCAGTACTTC. Amino acids: CASSSQRGRYYEQYF.

A few counts support this clone. The chain couples TRBV6-5 to TRBJ2-5; D perhaps matches TRBD2 (5 bases). The CDR3 runs 14 residues. Trimming stripped 1 base from V and 5 bases from J, with 11 bases between. Germline assignment: CDR1 MNHEY and CDR2 SVGAGI. The CDR3 DNA follows: TGTGCCAGCAGTTACTACGGACTCGGGGAGACCCAGTACTTC. Protein: CASSYYGLGETQYF.

This clone was picked up a small number of times. The gene calls are TRBV10-3 and TRBJ1-5; D is uncertain. This CDR3 is built from 15 residues. V was pared by 0 bases and J by 1 base, with 7 bases between. Germline-derived CDR1 and CDR2 are ENHRY and SYGVKD. CDR3 protein: CAISESGESNQPQHF. In nucleotides, the CDR3 is TGTGCCATCAGTGAGTCCGGGGAGAGCAATCAGCCCCAGCATTTT.

This clone was found once. The chain has TRBV5-6 and TRBJ2-5; the match to TRBD1 covers 9 bases. There are 15 residues in the CDR3. J gave up 4 bases and V 0 bases, and 4 bases lay outside the gene matches. Germline CDR1 reads SGHDT; CDR2 reads YYEEEE. The CDR3 region has the DNA TGTGCCAGCAGCTTGGGGGCGGACAGGGGAGAGACCCAGTACTTC. This translates into CASSLGADRGETQYF. The complete variable domain, with remaining parts taken from reference TRBV5-6 and TRBJ2-5, reads DAGVTQSPTHLIKTRGQQVTLRCSPKSGHDTVSWYQQALGQGPQFIFQYYEEEERQRGNFPDRFSGHQFPNYSSELNVNALLLGDSALYLCASSLGADRGETQYFGPGTRLLVL.